This T cell receptor (beta chain) was observed in a study of T-cell memory formation after mild COVID-19. With respect to this clonotype: Its antigen is currently unknown.

Germline V gene data show CDR1 as LGHDT and CDR2 as YNNKEL (reference sequence). Trimming shortened V by 1 base and J by 7 bases, and 11 bases separated the two germline ends. The CDR3 spans 14 residues. Amplification by 5'RACE using constant-segment primers produced TCR alpha and TCR beta cDNA libraries that carried sample barcodes and UMIs. TCRdb ran MiXCR on the 5' RACE reads and lists one entry per CDR3 protein. The sample has under 200,000 distinct CDR3 sequences; around a third are singletons. Study results and caveats: Some clones that responded turned up in pre-infection memory, which suggests that cross-reactive memory joined in.

The chain uses TRBV3-1 and TRBJ1-5; D remains unclear. The clonotype originates from an adult woman who had mild COVID-19 (a few samples of this study predate the infection). Cell type and time point are not known. The sample was PBMCs or a T cell subset sorted from them (not recorded which). The CDR3 sequence: CASSQVLESQPQHF. In DNA form, the CDR3 reads TGTGCCAGCAGCCAAGTTCTTGAAAGCCAGCCCCAGCATTTT.